This is a list of T cell receptor beta chains from one sample in a study of cytomegalovirus exposure and HLA in healthy donors. Some clones are missing from TCRdb's copy, which holds only in-frame ones; the method was immunoSEQ multiplex PCR. The table shows about 140,000 clones, with roughly nine tenths occurring only once. The sample was PBMCs. The origin of the receptors is a man between 18 and 35 years old in good health and CMV-seronegative. CDR3s include the opening cysteine and the closing phenylalanine or tryptophan. D genes are given only for firm matches. Clone size appears in some rows only: once, few, many, or a class for an expanded clone.

TRBJ1-6 | - | - | TRBV11-2 | CASSSTGNSYNSPLHF | TGTGCCAGCAGTTCTACAGGGAACTCCTATAATTCACCCCTCCACTTT
TRBJ2-1 | TRBD2 | - | TRBV19 | CASSPGTTNEQFF | TGTGCCAGTAGCCCCGGGACTACCAATGAGCAGTTCTTC
TRBJ2-3 | TRBD2 | - | TRBV6-4 | CASSETSGHTDTQYF | TGTGCCAGCAGTGAAACTAGCGGGCACACAGATACGCAGTATTTT
TRBJ2-7 | TRBD2 | few | TRBV2 | CASSDSGSGGEQYF | TGTGCCAGCAGTGATTCAGGCAGCGGGGGCGAGCAGTACTTC
TRBJ2-1 | TRBD1 | once | TRBV7-9 | CASSLVRDRTYNEQFF | TGTGCCAGCAGCCTAGTCCGGGACAGAACCTACAATGAGCAGTTCTTC
TRBJ1-2 | - | once | TRBV15 | CATSSQRTNYGYTF | TGTGCCACCAGCAGTCAGAGGACTAACTATGGCTACACCTTC
TRBJ1-4 | - | - | TRBV5-1 | CASSAQGIGPEKLFF | TGCGCCAGCAGCGCACAGGGTATAGGTCCTGAAAAACTGTTTTTT
TRBJ2-1 | - | - | TRBV29-1 | CSVDTDVQFF | TGCAGCGTTGACACTGATGTTCAGTTCTTC
TRBJ1-6 | - | few | TRBV21-1 | CASSKERTGDSPLHF | TGTGCCAGCAGCAAGGAAAGGACAGGTGACTCACCCCTCCACTTT
TRBJ2-2 | - | - | TRBV5-6 | CASSLEVQAGELFF | TGTGCCAGCAGCTTGGAGGTGCAGGCCGGGGAGCTGTTTTTT
TRBJ2-7 | - | - | TRBV6-1 | CASSDGLPYLEQYF | TGTGCCAGCAGTGATGGACTACCCTACTTGGAGCAGTACTTC
TRBJ1-2 | - | - | TRBV7-2 | CASSPKAGRGLGYTF | TGTGCCAGCAGCCCTAAGGCCGGGCGGGGGCTGGGCTACACCTTC
TRBJ1-5 | - | - | TRBV15 | CATSRVGVWNQPQHF | TGTGCCACCAGCAGAGTGGGAGTTTGGAATCAGCCCCAGCATTTT
TRBJ1-4 | TRBD1 | - | TRBV10-2 | CASRRTGVDEKLFF | TGCGCCAGCAGGAGGACAGGGGTGGATGAAAAACTGTTTTTT
TRBJ1-1 | TRBD1 | - | TRBV5-6 | CASSLWGTGIDTEAFF | TGTGCCAGCAGCTTGTGGGGGACAGGGATAGACACTGAAGCTTTCTTT
TRBJ2-7 | TRBD2 | few | TRBV6-6 | CASSYSGGSGAYEQYF | TGTGCCAGCAGTTACTCGGGCGGGAGTGGGGCCTACGAGCAGTACTTC
TRBJ2-2 | TRBD2 | - | TRBV30 | CAWGGLAGGPMTGELFF | TGTGCCTGGGGAGGACTAGCGGGAGGGCCAATGACCGGGGAGCTGTTTTTT
TRBJ1-2 | - | - | TRBV19 | CASSPQDGTSYGYTF | TGTGCCAGTAGTCCCCAAGACGGGACTAGCTATGGCTACACCTTC
TRBJ1-1 | - | - | TRBV15 | CATSRGGNTEAFF | TGTGCCACCAGCAGAGGCGGTAACACTGAAGCTTTCTTT
TRBJ2-7 | - | - | TRBV14 | CASSSGAGYEQYF | TGTGCCAGCAGCTCCGGAGCGGGCTACGAGCAGTACTTC
TRBJ1-4 | - | - | TRBV2 | CASSELLYNEKLFF | TGTGCCAGCAGTGAGCTACTGTATAATGAAAAACTGTTTTTT
TRBJ1-2 | - | - | TRBV6-5 | CASSSPGMDSIGYTF | TGTGCCAGCAGTTCACCAGGGATGGATTCGATCGGCTACACCTTC
TRBJ2-7 | TRBD1 | - | TRBV11-2 | CASSPTPDRAGEQYF | TGTGCCAGCAGCCCTACCCCTGACAGGGCAGGTGAGCAGTACTTC
TRBJ2-2 | - | - | TRBV27 | CASSPKGRGDTGELFF | TGTGCCAGCAGTCCCAAGGGGAGGGGGGACACCGGGGAGCTGTTTTTT
TRBJ2-7 | TRBD1 | - | TRBV6-5 | CASSYDRGRTYEQYF | TGTGCCAGCAGTTACGACAGGGGGCGCACCTACGAGCAGTACTTC
TRBJ1-5 | - | few | TRBV7-2 | CASRTTGRGNQPQHF | TGTGCCAGCAGGACAACAGGGAGGGGCAATCAGCCCCAGCATTTT
TRBJ2-3 | - | - | TRBV7-9 | CASSTAQTQTRDTQYF | TGTGCCAGCAGCACAGCCCAGACACAAACACGAGATACGCAGTATTTT
TRBJ2-1 | - | - | TRBV5-1 | CASSPIGQYNEQFF | TGCGCCAGCAGCCCCATTGGTCAGTACAATGAGCAGTTCTTC
TRBJ1-5 | TRBD1 | - | TRBV7-9 | CASSLGDSRPNQPQHF | TGTGCCAGCAGCTTAGGGGACAGCCGACCGAATCAGCCCCAGCATTTT
TRBJ1-3 | - | once | TRBV10-2 | CASSATESSGNTIYF | TGCGCCAGCAGTGCTACTGAAAGCTCTGGAAACACCATATATTTT
TRBJ2-7 | - | - | TRBV15 | CATSRDRKQTYEQYF | TGTGCCACCAGCAGAGATCGAAAACAGACCTACGAGCAGTACTTC
TRBJ2-6 | TRBD1 | - | TRBV27 | CASRGQGETGANVLTF | TGTGCCAGCCGAGGACAGGGGGAGACTGGGGCCAACGTCCTGACTTTC
TRBJ2-1 | TRBD2 | - | TRBV18 | CASSPLAGADNEQFF | TGTGCCAGCTCACCACTAGCGGGGGCCGACAATGAGCAGTTCTTC
TRBJ1-5 | TRBD1 | few | TRBV27 | CASSGQGANQPQHF | TGTGCCAGCAGTGGGCAGGGGGCAAATCAGCCCCAGCATTTT
TRBJ1-5 | - | - | TRBV12-5 | CASGVNYLLPQHF | TGTGCTAGTGGGGTTAACTATCTTCTGCCCCAGCATTTT
TRBJ2-4 | TRBD1 | - | TRBV7-9 | CASRKTGADIQYF | TGTGCCAGCAGGAAGACAGGGGCAGACATTCAGTACTTC
TRBJ2-6 | - | - | TRBV7-2 | CASSPAPRAGANVLTF | TGTGCCAGCAGCCCCGCCCCCAGGGCTGGGGCCAACGTCCTGACTTTC
TRBJ2-2 | TRBD2 | once | TRBV7-2 | CASSLNRGAGTGELFF | TGTGCCAGCAGCTTAAATAGGGGAGCGGGGACCGGGGAGCTGTTTTTT
TRBJ2-1 | TRBD2 | - | TRBV7-9 | CAATRTSAYNEQFF | TGTGCCGCAACGAGGACTAGCGCGTACAATGAGCAGTTCTTC
TRBJ1-1 | - | - | TRBV5-4 | CASSLQGGHTEAFF | TGTGCCAGCAGCTTACAGGGAGGGCACACTGAAGCTTTCTTT
TRBJ2-2 | TRBD2 | - | TRBV9 | CASSSSGRSGELFF | TGTGCCAGCAGCTCAAGCGGGAGGTCCGGGGAGCTGTTTTTT
TRBJ1-4 | TRBD1 | - | TRBV7-9 | CASSLSGGSEKLFF | TGTGCCAGCAGCTTATCAGGGGGCAGTGAAAAACTGTTTTTT
TRBJ2-5 | - | - | TRBV5-1 | CASSFTGETQYF | TGCGCCAGCAGCTTCACCGGAGAGACCCAGTACTTC
TRBJ2-7 | TRBD1 | - | TRBV5-6 | CASSSLDREKYEQYF | TGTGCCAGCAGCTCGTTGGACAGGGAGAAATACGAGCAGTACTTC
TRBJ1-5 | TRBD1 | - | TRBV7-8 | CASSRDRFGNQPQHF | TGTGCCAGCAGCCGGGACAGGTTCGGCAATCAGCCCCAGCATTTT
TRBJ1-1 | TRBD1 | - | TRBV5-1 | CASADRGPNTEAFF | TGCGCCAGCGCGGACAGGGGGCCAAACACTGAAGCTTTCTTT
TRBJ1-3 | - | - | TRBV7-2 | CASSLALPGAGGTIYF | TGTGCCAGCAGCTTAGCGCTACCAGGGGCGGGTGGCACCATATATTTT
TRBJ2-7 | - | - | TRBV5-1 | CASSKALTGYEQYF | TGCGCCAGCAGCAAAGCTCTTACGGGTTACGAGCAGTACTTC